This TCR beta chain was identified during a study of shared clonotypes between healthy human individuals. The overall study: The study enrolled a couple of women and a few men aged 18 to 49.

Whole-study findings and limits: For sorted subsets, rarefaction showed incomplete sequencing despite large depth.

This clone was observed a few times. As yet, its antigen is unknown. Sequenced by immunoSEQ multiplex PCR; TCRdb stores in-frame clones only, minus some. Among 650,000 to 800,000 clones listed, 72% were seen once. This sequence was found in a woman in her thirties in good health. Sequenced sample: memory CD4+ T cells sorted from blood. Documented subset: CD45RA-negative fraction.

This CDR3 is CASSLGSAQSGNTIYF. DNA for the CDR3: TGTGCCAGCAGCTTGGGTTCGGCCCAATCTGGAAACACCATATATTTT. The rearrangement uses TRBV5-4 and TRBJ1-3; D gene uncertain. V lost 0 bases and J 1 base, leaving 11 bases between the germline ends. Germline-derived CDR1 and CDR2 are SGHNT and YYREEE (reference sequence). CDR3 length: 16 amino acids.